The table lists the clone carrying this TCR beta chain with a count of one. This entry comes from a study of control samples from healthy donors and cancer patients. This table comes from immunoSEQ multiplex PCR, and its TCRdb copy is limited to in-frame clones, with some not included. The sample contains about 77,000 clones, roughly 92% of which appear only once. CDR1 is SNHLY, CDR2 FYNNEI, per germline. The CDR3 spans 15 residues. Trimming took off 3 bases at V and 0 bases at J, with 9 bases between the two ends. Sequencing was performed on blood. This receptor was obtained from a woman aged 55-69 years in good health. The chain has TRBV2 and TRBJ2-1; D possibly corresponds to TRBD2 (6 bases). CDR3 loop: CASSEEGSSYNEQFF. In nucleotides, the CDR3 is TGTGCCAGCAGTGAGGAGGGAAGCTCCTACAATGAGCAGTTCTTC.